What follows are 9 T cell receptor beta chains derived from one specimen sequenced in a study of cytomegalovirus exposure and HLA in healthy donors. Vbeta (60) and Jbeta (13) primers were used in the PCR. The data were produced by immunoSEQ multiplex PCR, yet TCRdb's version contains in-frame clones alone and is incomplete. The sample includes some 150,000 clones, approximately 71% of them seen just once. Sequencing input: PBMCs. All receptors come from a middle-aged man in good health and CMV-seronegative.

This chain links TRBV27 with TRBJ1-6; D is ambiguous. Between the trimmed V and J ends, which lost 6 bases and 0 bases, there was a span of 6 bases. This CDR3 comprises 14 residues. The germline V gene encodes CDR1 MNHEY and CDR2 SMNVEV (reference sequence). CDR3 sequence: CASSSISYNSPLHF. Written as DNA, the CDR3 is TGTGCCAGCAGCTCTATCTCCTATAATTCACCCCTCCACTTT.

CDR3 protein: CASSLGLRTQETQYF. For the CDR3, the DNA is TGCGCCAGCAGCTTGGGCCTTAGGACTCAAGAGACCCAGTACTTC. The V call is TRBV5-1, the J call TRBJ2-5; TRBD2 might be the D (5 bases). Germline assignment: CDR1 SGHRS and CDR2 YFSETQ. The CDR3 sequence is 15 residues long. V was clipped by 0 bases and J by 2 bases, with 11 bases between them.

This clone was recorded a few times. The chain employs TRBV4-3 and TRBJ1-6; maybe TRBD1 (5 bases). CDR1 and CDR2 from the germline V gene are LGHNA and YSLEER. The length of the CDR3 is 17 residues. With 0 bases removed from V and 9 bases from J, the gap between germline ends came to 18 bases. The CDR3 DNA follows: TGCGCCAGCAGCCAAGAGGGGGGAGGGGCAGGGAGTTCACCCCTCCACTTT. This translates into CASSQEGGGAGSSPLHF.

CDR3 in amino acids: CATSRDMTAGDTQYF. CDR3 bases: TGTGCCACCAGCAGAGATATGACAGCCGGAGATACGCAGTATTTT. This rearrangement joins TRBV15 to TRBJ2-3; tentative D call: TRBD1 (5 bases). The V gene lost 0 bases and the J gene lost 5 bases, with 12 bases spanning the gap. CDR3 length equals 15 residues. Looked up from germline, CDR1 is LNHNV and CDR2 is YYDKDF (reference sequence). Full variable domain (outside the CDR3, taken from reference TRBV15 and TRBJ2-3): DAMVIQNPRYQVTQFGKPVTLSCSQTLNHNVMYWYQQKSSQAPKLLFHYYDKDFNNEADTPDNFQSRRPNTSFCFLDIRSPGLGDTAMYLCATSRDMTAGDTQYFGPGTRLTVL.

V usage is TRBV7-8 and J usage is TRBJ1-1; 12 bases map to TRBD1. With 1 base clipped from V and 4 bases from J, the junction kept 13 bases outside the gene matches. CDR1 is SGHVS and CDR2 is FQNEAQ in the germline V gene. The CDR3 is 19 amino acids. The DNA of the CDR3 is TGTGCCAGCAGCTTAGGGGGACAGGGGGCCCCGTTTCGGCGCACTGAAGCTTTCTTT. It codes for CASSLGGQGAPFRRTEAFF.

The V gene is TRBV10-2, the J gene TRBJ2-3; 12 bases fit TRBD1. V gave up 6 bases and J gave up 4 bases; unmatched junction bases: 2. The germline CDR1 and CDR2 sequences are WSHSY and SAAADI. The length of the CDR3 is 14 residues. The CDR3 sequence: CASSRDRGPDTQYF. CDR3 DNA sequence: TGCGCCAGCAGCCGGGACAGGGGGCCAGATACGCAGTATTTT.

The V gene is TRBV28, the J gene TRBJ1-2, with 10 bases fitting TRBD1. J was trimmed by 5 bases and V by 1 base; bases with no gene match: 7. Germline lookup yields CDR1 MDHEN and CDR2 SYDVKM. The length of the CDR3 is 16 residues. CDR3 residues: CASSLSGTGVGYGYTF. The CDR3 DNA follows: TGTGCCAGCAGTTTATCCGGGACAGGGGTGGGGTATGGCTACACCTTC.

This chain joins TRBV18 and TRBJ1-4; 9 bases align to TRBD1. CDR1 and CDR2 from the germline V gene are KGHSH and LQKENI. CDR3 length: 19 residues. V shed 4 bases and J 3 bases; nucleotides not matched to a gene: 15. The CDR3 here is CASSQIESRTGVANEKLFF. The CDR3 coding sequence is TGTGCCAGCTCACAAATCGAATCCCGGACAGGGGTAGCTAATGAAAAACTGTTTTTT.

The rearrangement links TRBV28 to TRBJ1-1; D is unresolved. CDR1 and CDR2 (germline): MDHEN, SYDVKM. V gave up 8 bases and J gave up 1 base, with 8 bases separating them. The CDR3 extends over 12 amino acids. CDR3 nucleotide sequence: TGTGCCAGCTGGCAGGCGAACACTGAAGCTTTCTTT. It specifies CASWQANTEAFF.